The 29 T cell receptor beta chains in this list originate from one sample, sequenced in a study of blood T cell repertoires in COVID-19 (dated by TCRdb to the early 2020s). Libraries came from the immunoSEQ multiplex PCR assay. The table was pulled from immuneACCESS by TCRdb, which kept in-frame rearrangements only. Such tables lose some clones; where checked, under half of the loss comes from unresolved V genes, and the rest has no known cause. In all, the sample holds over 85,000 clones, and about nine tenths of those were seen once. Jointly, the top ten make up 1.1% of the sample. Sample: peripheral blood. The receptor source for this set is a human donor in a cohort sampled during active COVID-19.

V is TRBV9 and J is TRBJ2-3; TRBD2 agrees at 11 bases. Unmatched junction bases numbered 4, after V lost 0 bases and J lost 1 base. The CDR3 spans 17 residues. The germline V gene has CDR1 SGDLS and CDR2 YYNGEE. CDR3 sequence (DNA): TGTGCCAGCAGCGTAGAGGGGGGACTAGCGGGCACAGATACGCAGTATTTT. Protein product: CASSVEGGLAGTDTQYF.

The chain combines TRBV6-5 with TRBJ2-3; 8 nucleotides line up with TRBD1. The V gene's germline CDR1 is MNHEY and CDR2 SVGAGI. V was clipped by 10 bases and J by 4 bases; unmatched bases: 10. This CDR3 comprises 14 residues. The CDR3 region has the DNA TGTGCCATGCGAGGGACAGGAAGGGCAGATACGCAGTATTTT. Translated: CAMRGTGRADTQYF.

The chain joins TRBV10-3 to TRBJ2-7, with D perhaps matching TRBD2 (6 bases). This CDR3 is 15 amino acids long. Germline loops: CDR1 ENHRY, CDR2 SYGVKD. V lost 6 bases and J 6 bases, leaving 21 bases between the germline ends. The CDR3 DNA reads TGTGCCATCAGCGATTTAGCCTCCGGGGAGGCCGAGCAGTACTTC. This codes for CAISDLASGEAEQYF.

The rearrangement uses TRBV28 and TRBJ2-7; 7 nucleotides match TRBD2. From germline, CDR1 is MDHEN and CDR2 SYDVKM. This CDR3 has 16 residues. V trimming: 3 bases; J trimming: 4 bases; junction bases outside the gene matches: 12. DNA of the CDR3: TGTGCCAGCAGTTTGAAGGGACTACCCACGCCATACGAGCAGTACTTC. This encodes CASSLKGLPTPYEQYF.

This clone was picked up one time. The identical CDR3 is also encoded by other nucleotide sequences in the sample. This chain uses TRBV18 with TRBJ2-1; TRBD2 agrees at 14 bases. Germline assignment: CDR1 KGHSH and CDR2 LQKENI. The length of the CDR3 is 16 residues. J lost 6 bases, V lost 0 bases, and 1 base had no gene match. The CDR3 DNA follows: TGTGCCAGCTCACCACCGGGACTAGCGGGAGTCAATGAGCAGTTCTTC. Amino acid sequence: CASSPPGLAGVNEQFF. The full variable domain, in which reference TRBV18 and TRBJ2-1 provide the parts outside the CDR3, is NAGVMQNPRHLVRRRGQEARLRCSPMKGHSHVYWYRQLPEEGLKFMVYLQKENIIDESGMPKERFSAEFPKEGPSILRIQQVVRGDSAAYFCASSPPGLAGVNEQFFGPGTRLTVL.

The chain is built from TRBV2 and TRBJ1-4; 9 positions match TRBD1. J gave up 11 bases and V 5 bases, and 9 bases lay outside the gene matches. Germline-derived CDR1 and CDR2 are SNHLY and FYNNEI. The CDR3 extends over 14 amino acids. The CDR3 DNA is TGTGCCAGCAGTCCCTTCACGGGACAGGGTAAACTGTTTTTT. Translated, it gives CASSPFTGQGKLFF. Variable domain in full (rest from reference TRBV2 and TRBJ1-4): EPEVTQTPSHQVTQMGQEVILRCVPISNHLYFYWYRQILGQKVEFLVSFYNNEISEKSEIFDDQFSVERPDGSNFTLKIRSTKLEDSAMYFCASSPFTGQGKLFFGSGTQLSVL.

This clone was counted only a few times. The chain joins TRBV7-8 to TRBJ1-6, with 7 bases matching TRBD1. V lost 5 bases, J lost 0 bases, and 13 bases stayed unmatched. Germline V gene data show CDR1 as SGHVS and CDR2 as FQNEAQ. This CDR3 contains 19 residues. In nucleotides, the CDR3 is TGTGCCAGCAGCACAAGACAGGGTACCAGTAGCTCCTATAATTCACCCCTCCACTTT. Protein product: CASSTRQGTSSSYNSPLHF.

The chain links TRBV18 to TRBJ1-1; D might be TRBD1 (5 bases). The CDR3 has 13 amino acids. CDR1 and CDR2 from the germline V gene are KGHSH and LQKENI. Trimming stripped 5 bases from V and 6 bases from J, with 13 bases between. CDR3 loop: CASSSGPSAEAFF. CDR3 nucleotide sequence: TGTGCCAGCTCATCAGGGCCCTCTGCTGAAGCTTTCTTT.

This sequence joins TRBV2 and TRBJ2-1, with D tentatively TRBD1 (5 bases). CDR1 and CDR2 (germline): SNHLY, FYNNEI. Trimming cost V 6 bases and J 0 bases, with 9 bases left between them. The CDR3 spans 14 residues. The DNA of the CDR3 is TGTGCCAGCAGGGACAATCTCTCCTACAATGAGCAGTTCTTC. This codes for CASRDNLSYNEQFF. Drawing the rest from reference TRBV2 and TRBJ2-1, the complete variable domain is EPEVTQTPSHQVTQMGQEVILRCVPISNHLYFYWYRQILGQKVEFLVSFYNNEISEKSEIFDDQFSVERPDGSNFTLKIRSTKLEDSAMYFCASRDNLSYNEQFFGPGTRLTVL.

The chain employs TRBV30 and TRBJ2-7, with D possibly TRBD2 on 7 matching bases. The CDR3 has 15 residues. The germline V and J ends were trimmed by 4 bases and 4 bases, with 20 bases remaining between them. CDR1 and CDR2 from the germline V gene are GTSNPN and SVGIG (reference sequence). The CDR3 loop is CAWTQIGRGGYEQYF. The CDR3 nucleotides are TGTGCCTGGACTCAAATTGGGAGGGGGGGTTACGAGCAGTACTTC.

The rearrangement uses TRBV11-2 and TRBJ2-3; D gene ambiguous. CDR3 length: 14 residues. Per the germline V gene, CDR1 is SGHAT and CDR2 is FQNNGV. Trimming pared 1 base from V and 6 bases from J, leaving 11 bases between. CDR3 protein: CASSLGQVWDTQYF. The CDR3 DNA is TGTGCCAGCAGCTTAGGTCAGGTGTGGGATACGCAGTATTTT.

V is TRBV28 and J is TRBJ2-7; unclear D gene. V shed 3 bases and J shed 3 bases, with 18 bases lying between them. The CDR3 length is 16 residues. Germline V gene lookup returns CDR1 MDHEN and CDR2 SYDVKM. The CDR3 sequence is CASSFSPSRAVYEQYF. The DNA for the CDR3 is TGTGCCAGCAGTTTTAGCCCGAGTCGAGCAGTCTACGAGCAGTACTTC.

The gene calls are TRBV7-9 and TRBJ2-1; D might be TRBD2 (5 bases). V shed 3 bases and J shed 0 bases, with 9 bases lying between them. The CDR3 loop spans 15 amino acids. Germline V CDR1 and CDR2: SEHNR, FQNEAQ (reference sequence). The CDR3 sequence is CASSLEVGSYNEQFF. The CDR3 bases are TGTGCCAGCAGCTTGGAGGTGGGCTCCTACAATGAGCAGTTCTTC.

This rearrangement joins TRBV7-3 to TRBJ1-6, with 8 bases fitting TRBD1. V gave up 5 bases and J gave up 8 bases; unmatched junction bases: 8. CDR3 length: 15 residues. Germline V CDR1 and CDR2: SGHTA, FQGTGA. CDR3 in amino acids: CASSLAQGGDSPLHF. The DNA of the CDR3 is TGTGCCAGCAGCCTTGCACAGGGGGGGGATTCACCCCTCCACTTT.

V and J are TRBV7-9 and TRBJ2-5; D might be TRBD1 (7 bases). The CDR3 contains 17 residues. Looked up from germline, CDR1 is SEHNR and CDR2 is FQNEAQ (reference sequence). Trimming cost V 0 bases and J 5 bases, with 19 bases left between them. In DNA form, the CDR3 reads TGTGCCAGCAGCTTAGCCCCGGGGGACAGTAGCCTGGAGACCCAGTACTTC. Translating it yields CASSLAPGDSSLETQYF. Complete variable domain (other parts from reference TRBV7-9 and TRBJ2-5): DTGVSQNPRHKITKRGQNVTFRCDPISEHNRLYWYRQTLGQGPEFLTYFQNEAQLEKSRLLSDRFSAERPKGSFSTLEIQRTEQGDSAMYLCASSLAPGDSSLETQYFGPGTRLLVL.

V gene TRBV2 combines with J gene TRBJ2-7, with D possibly matching TRBD2 (6 bases). The CDR3 is 13 amino acids. Germline CDR1 and CDR2: SNHLY and FYNNEI. The ends were cut back, 7 bases at V and 3 bases at J, with 13 bases in the middle. CDR3 nucleotides: TGTGCCAGCACGGGGGTAGACCGCTACGAGCAGTACTTC. Translation: CASTGVDRYEQYF.

V and J are TRBV28 and TRBJ1-2; 8 nucleotides match TRBD1. Germline V gene sequence: CDR1 MDHEN, CDR2 SYDVKM. V lost 5 bases to trimming and J lost 4 bases; unmatched junction nucleotides: 6. This CDR3 is built from 14 residues. CDR3 region: CASSPTGGGYGYTF. CDR3 nucleotide sequence: TGTGCCAGCAGTCCTACAGGGGGGGGCTATGGCTACACCTTC.

The chain links TRBV6-5 to TRBJ1-4; possible D gene TRBD1, 6 bases. This CDR3 is built from 13 residues. Germline loops: CDR1 MNHEY, CDR2 SVGAGI. Trimming removed 7 bases from V and 0 bases from J, with 6 bases in between. The CDR3 here is CASKGATNEKLFF. DNA of the CDR3: TGTGCCAGCAAGGGGGCAACTAATGAAAAACTGTTTTTT.

The chain combines TRBV20-1 with TRBJ1-5; 9 bases are shared with TRBD1. The CDR3 is 13 amino acids. Germline trimming cut 5 bases from V and 6 bases from J; bases unmatched to any gene: 5. Germline values: CDR1 DFQATT, CDR2 SNEGSKA (reference sequence). CDR3 sequence: CSAGGQGTQPQHF. In nucleotides, the CDR3 is TGCAGTGCTGGTGGACAGGGGACTCAGCCCCAGCATTTT.

This chain joins TRBV11-2 and TRBJ1-1; possibly TRBD1 for D (5 bases). The V gene lost 5 bases and the J gene lost 6 bases, with 22 bases spanning the gap. The CDR3 extends over 16 amino acids. Germline loops: CDR1 SGHAT, CDR2 FQNNGV. CDR3 loop: CASSVQPQPGDPEAFF. In DNA form, the CDR3 reads TGTGCCAGCAGCGTCCAGCCCCAGCCGGGGGACCCTGAAGCTTTCTTT.

The rearrangement links TRBV11-2 to TRBJ2-1, with 7 bases lining up with TRBD1. J gave up 2 bases and V 2 bases, and 6 bases lay outside the gene matches. From germline, CDR1 is SGHAT and CDR2 FQNNGV. There are 16 residues in the CDR3. Here the CDR3 DNA reads TGTGCCAGCAGCTTACAGACAGGGATTACCTACAATGAGCAGTTCTTC. Protein sequence: CASSLQTGITYNEQFF.

V and J are TRBV29-1 and TRBJ2-7; D is possibly TRBD1 (6 bases). The V gene's germline CDR1 is SQVTM and CDR2 ANQGSEA. Trimming removed 6 bases from V and 0 bases from J, with 12 bases in between. CDR3 size: 13 residues. DNA for the CDR3: TGCAGCGTGTCGACAGGACCCTCCTACGAGCAGTACTTC. Its translation is CSVSTGPSYEQYF.

The gene calls are TRBV2 and TRBJ2-3; the D gene is possibly TRBD2 (5 bases). The CDR3 has 15 amino acids. The V end lost 4 bases, the J end lost 0 bases, and 11 bases lay between the germline ends. Germline loops: CDR1 SNHLY, CDR2 FYNNEI. The CDR3 is CASSGSSVSTDTQYF. The CDR3 DNA sequence: TGTGCCAGCAGTGGGAGTAGCGTTAGCACAGATACGCAGTATTTT.

V is TRBV27 and J is TRBJ2-7; tentative D call: TRBD2 (5 bases). CDR3 length equals 15 residues. Germline loops: CDR1 MNHEY, CDR2 SMNVEV (reference sequence). Trimming stripped 4 bases from V and 4 bases from J, with 17 bases between. The CDR3 DNA is TGTGCCAGCAGTTCCCTCGGGGAGAAGGTGTACGAGCAGTACTTC. Its translation is CASSSLGEKVYEQYF.

In this sample, this clone turned up a few times. The chain joins TRBV7-6 to TRBJ2-3; the D gene is possibly TRBD2 (6 bases). Germline values: CDR1 SGHVS, CDR2 FNYEAQ. V was pared by 2 bases and J by 0 bases, with 15 bases between. The length of the CDR3 is 17 residues. CDR3 sequence (DNA): TGTGCCAGCAGCTTACAATCCAGCGGGTATAGCACAGATACGCAGTATTTT. Its translation is CASSLQSSGYSTDTQYF. The full variable domain, completed using reference TRBV7-6 and TRBJ2-3, is GAGVSQSPRYKVTKRGQDVALRCDPISGHVSLYWYRQALGQGPEFLTYFNYEAQQDKSGLPNDRFSAERPEGSISTLTIQRTEQRDSAMYRCASSLQSSGYSTDTQYFGPGTRLTVL.

The rearrangement uses TRBV30 and TRBJ2-7; D gene uncertain. Germline CDR1 GTSNPN, CDR2 SVGIG (reference sequence). Trimming took 0 bases from V and 5 from J, leaving 8 bases between them. The CDR3 totals 12 residues. CDR3 nucleotides: TGTGCCTGGAGTGTGGGCATCAACGAGCAGTACTTC. This sequence encodes CAWSVGINEQYF. Full variable domain (missing parts from reference TRBV30 and TRBJ2-7): SQTIHQWPATLVQPVGSPLSLECTVEGTSNPNLYWYRQAAGRGLQLLFYSVGIGQISSEVPQNLSASRPQDRQFILSSKKLLLSDSGFYLCAWSVGINEQYFGPGTRLTVT.

V and J are TRBV10-3 and TRBJ1-4; weak D call: TRBD1 (6 bases). V lost 3 bases to trimming and J lost 7 bases, with 18 bases between them. The CDR3 spans 16 residues. Germline CDR1 is ENHRY and CDR2 is SYGVKD. The CDR3 region has the DNA TGTGCCATCAGTGATCCAGACGGGGGGCGAAGTGAAAAACTGTTTTTT. It codes for CAISDPDGGRSEKLFF.

V is TRBV7-9 and J is TRBJ1-2; 7 positions match TRBD1. J was trimmed by 4 bases and V by 5 bases; bases with no gene match: 10. This CDR3 is built from 15 residues. CDR1 SEHNR and CDR2 FQNEAQ come from the germline V gene (reference sequence). CDR3 residues: CASSPTGTALYGYTF. The CDR3 nucleotides read TGTGCCAGCAGCCCAACCGGGACAGCACTCTATGGCTACACCTTC.

This clone was picked up one time. The CDR3 is CASSIAGLGETQYF. CDR3 coding DNA: TGTGCCAGTAGTATAGCAGGGTTAGGGGAGACCCAGTACTTC. The V call is TRBV19, the J call TRBJ2-5; D perhaps matches TRBD1 (5 bases). CDR3 size: 14 residues. Per germline, CDR1 LNHDA and CDR2 SQIVND (reference sequence). Trimming stripped 1 base from V and 5 bases from J, with 11 bases between.